These 17 T cell receptor beta chains share one sample of origin, sequenced in a study of CD8+CD57+ T cells in acquired aplastic anemia. Both TCR beta VDJ combination and CDR3 sequence profiling were carried out. Genomic DNA was the template for this profiling. MiXCR was run by TCRdb on the reads, yielding one entry per CDR3 protein. The sample holds about 220,000 distinct CDR3 sequences, almost 35% seen once. The sample comprised sorted CD4+, CD8+, or CD8+CD57+ T cells (not recorded which) from PBMCs. The receptors shown here come from a human donor in good health, serving as a control.

As regards this clonotype: A read error is likely, as this CDR3 ends without the conserved phenylalanine or tryptophan. The limits of the CDR3 on the DNA are not certain, so only TCRdb's listed CDR3 is given. The V gene is TRBV19, the J gene TRBJ2-7. The germline gives CDR1 LNHDA, CDR2 SQIVND (reference sequence). The CDR3 sequence runs 10 residues, both termini included. This CDR3 is CASSIDGVYS.

This clonotype was detected many times. The chain employs TRBV2 and TRBJ1-5, with TRBD1 as a possible D gene (5 bases). The germline V gene encodes CDR1 SNHLY and CDR2 FYNNEI. This CDR3 is built from 14 residues. Deletions cut 4 bases from V and 4 bases from J, with 11 bases between. The CDR3 DNA sequence: TGTGCCAGCAGTGGAGGGACGGGTAATCAGCCCCAGCATTTT. Amino acids: CASSGGTGNQPQHF.

The CDR3 loop is CASSSRVTSGDPRNEQFF. The CDR3 DNA reads as TGTGCCAGCAGCTCTAGGGTGACTAGCGGGGACCCCAGGAATGAGCAGTTCTTC. This rearrangement joins TRBV7-9 to TRBJ2-1, with 11 bases lining up with TRBD2. Germline loops: CDR1 SEHNR, CDR2 FQNEAQ (reference sequence). This CDR3 has 18 amino acids. Germline trimming cut 4 bases from V and 7 bases from J; bases unmatched to any gene: 15.

As regards this clonotype: A read error is possible here, since a much larger clone lies one base away. The chain links TRBV24-1 to TRBJ2-1, with D possibly called TRBD1 or TRBD2 (5 bases each). Germline V gene data show CDR1 as KGHDR and CDR2 as SFDVKD. This CDR3 has 18 residues. For the CDR3, the DNA is TGTGCCGCCAGTGACTCTCAGGGAGTAAAAAGCTCCTACAATGAGCAGTTCTTC. It yields the protein CAASDSQGVKSSYNEQFF.

This chain joins TRBV6-2 or TRBV6-3 and TRBJ1-2; D perhaps matches TRBD1 (6 bases). CDR1 is MNHEY and CDR2 is SVGEGT in the germline V gene. V lost 5 bases and J 2 bases, leaving 24 bases between the germline ends. The CDR3 contains 18 residues. The CDR3 sequence: CASSNLLFPAGVNYGYTF. Written as DNA, the CDR3 is TGTGCCAGCAGTAACCTACTATTCCCTGCAGGGGTCAACTATGGCTACACCTTC.

This sequence joins TRBV2 and TRBJ1-5, with 11 nucleotides matching TRBD1. The CDR3 spans 14 residues. Losses at the gene ends were 4 bases for V and 6 bases for J; bases not matched to a gene: 2. Germline V gene data show CDR1 as SNHLY and CDR2 as FYNNEI. CDR3 nucleotide sequence: TGTGCCAGCAGTGCGGGACAGGGGGTTCAGCCCCAGCATTTT. Protein sequence: CASSAGQGVQPQHF.

The table lists this clonotype with many counts. The chain has TRBV7-2 and TRBJ2-7, with D possibly TRBD1 on 6 matching bases. V lost 5 bases and J lost 6, with 20 bases in between. The CDR3 is 15 amino acids. The germline CDR1 and CDR2 sequences are SGHTA and FQGNSA. CDR3 sequence reads: CASSPPRSGTTEQYF. In DNA, the CDR3 is TGTGCCAGCAGCCCCCCGCGGTCCGGGACAACCGAGCAGTACTTC.

V gene TRBV7-2 combines with J gene TRBJ2-6; no firm D call. Germline V gene lookup returns CDR1 SGHTA and CDR2 FQGNSA. Trimming pared 3 bases from V and 3 bases from J, leaving 9 bases between. The CDR3 totals 15 residues. Written as DNA, the CDR3 is TGTGCCAGCAGCTTTGGACCTAATGGGGCCAACGTCCTGACTTTC. Protein sequence: CASSFGPNGANVLTF.

This chain links TRBV15 with TRBJ2-1; possibly TRBD1 for D (6 bases). The V end was cut by 4 bases, the J end by 8 bases, with 12 bases between. The CDR3 has 13 residues. CDR1 and CDR2 (germline): LNHNV, YYDKDF (reference sequence). The DNA for the CDR3 is TGTGCCACCAGCATCCAGGGGCTGGATGAGCAGTTCTTC. This translates into CATSIQGLDEQFF.

The CDR3 sequence: CASSPITREKLFF. As DNA, the CDR3 is TGTGCCAGCAGCCCCATAACCAGGGAAAAACTGTTTTTT. The chain joins TRBV7-2 to TRBJ1-4; no definite D call. The CDR3 runs to 13 residues. Germline V gene lookup returns CDR1 SGHTA and CDR2 FQGNSA. Trimming left V 5 bases short and J 8 bases short, with 12 bases between.

The table lists this clonotype with a few counts. The chain employs TRBV2 and TRBJ1-1, with 7 bases lining up with TRBD1. The V gene's germline CDR1 is SNHLY and CDR2 FYNNEI. The V segment lost 6 bases and the J segment 7 bases; nucleotides outside the gene matches: 5. The CDR3 is made up of 12 amino acids. The CDR3 region has the DNA TGTGCCAGCAGCCGGAACAGGGGTGAAGCTTTCTTT. Residues: CASSRNRGEAFF.

V usage is TRBV10-1 and J usage is TRBJ1-2, with D perhaps matching TRBD1 (6 bases). Germline V gene lookup returns CDR1 WNHNN and CDR2 SYGVQD (reference sequence). The length of the CDR3 is 15 residues. The germline V and J ends were trimmed by 2 bases and 7 bases, with 17 bases remaining between them. The CDR3 loop reads CASSEHVGGMRGYTF. CDR3 in DNA: TGCGCCAGCAGTGAGCACGTAGGGGGGATGCGTGGCTACACCTTC.

This chain joins TRBV20-1 and TRBJ2-7; TRBD2 aligns across 8 bases. This CDR3 has 16 residues. With 4 bases clipped from V and 4 bases from J, the junction kept 15 bases outside the gene matches. CDR1 is DFQATT, CDR2 SNEGSKA, per germline (reference sequence). The CDR3 bases are TGCAGTGCTACTCCGATGGCCGGGGGGGCTGAGTACGAGCAGTACTTC. This translates into CSATPMAGGAEYEQYF.

This clonotype was seen more than once but under ten times. This chain uses TRBV18 with TRBJ2-1, with TRBD2 identical over 8 bases. V gave up 3 bases and J gave up 4 bases; unmatched junction bases: 5. Germline V lookup: CDR1 KGHSH, CDR2 LQKENI. This CDR3 region has 15 residues. CDR3 sequence (DNA): TGTGCCAGCTCACCTCTAGCGGGCAAATACAATGAGCAGTTCTTC. Its translation: CASSPLAGKYNEQFF. Looking up the rest from reference TRBV18 and TRBJ2-1 gives the full variable domain: NAGVMQNPRHLVRRRGQEARLRCSPMKGHSHVYWYRQLPEEGLKFMVYLQKENIIDESGMPKERFSAEFPKEGPSILRIQQVVRGDSAAYFCASSPLAGKYNEQFFGPGTRLTVL.

As concerns this clonotype: A much larger clone is a single base away; this may be a read error. V and J are TRBV12-3 or TRBV12-4 and TRBJ1-5; no firm D call. The CDR3 consists of 13 residues. The CDR3 spells CAGSLTTAQPQHF. The CDR3 nucleotides are TGTGCCGGCAGTTTGACCACGGCCCAGCCCCAGCATTTT.

This clonotype was detected a few times. The rearrangement uses TRBV5-1 and TRBJ2-2, with no clear D. Trimming removed 5 bases at V and 0 bases at J, with 5 bases between. The CDR3 runs to 13 residues. CDR1 and CDR2 from the germline V gene are SGHRS and YFSETQ. The DNA for the CDR3 is TGCGCCAGCAGACAGACGAACACCGGGGAGCTGTTTTTT. As protein: CASRQTNTGELFF.

As to this clonotype: Lacking the conserved final phenylalanine or tryptophan, this CDR3 likely reflects a read error. This chain links TRBV10-2 with TRBJ2-3; D not certain. CDR3 length equals 11 residues. Trimming left V 3 bases short and J 4 bases short, with 2 bases between. Germline V gene sequence: CDR1 WSHSY, CDR2 SAAADI. The CDR3 loop reads CASSEADTQYR. The CDR3, as DNA: TGCGCCAGCAGTGAAGCAGATACGCAGTATCGT.